The 7 T cell receptor beta chains reported below all come from one sample, sequenced in a study of cytotoxic CD8 clonotypes in ibrutinib-treated CLL. Data came from immunoSEQ multiplex PCR; TCRdb stores just in-frame clones and leaves some out. Found here are around 140,000 clones, approximately 85% of them singletons; the top ten hold roughly 2%. Sequenced here: PBMCs, sampled after 24 months of ibrutinib treatment. The receptor source for this set is a human donor with chronic lymphocytic leukemia.

V and J are TRBV15 and TRBJ2-3; 9 bases line up with TRBD1. CDR1 and CDR2 (germline): LNHNV, YYDKDF (reference sequence). The CDR3 runs 16 residues. After removal of 5 bases from V and 6 bases from J, the junction contained 12 bases not matched to a gene. The CDR3 loop reads CATSGRQGGSRDTQYF. The CDR3 DNA reads as TGTGCCACCAGCGGACGACAGGGGGGGTCTAGGGATACGCAGTATTTT. The variable domain in full, completed from reference TRBV15 and TRBJ2-3, reads DAMVIQNPRYQVTQFGKPVTLSCSQTLNHNVMYWYQQKSSQAPKLLFHYYDKDFNNEADTPDNFQSRRPNTSFCFLDIRSPGLGDTAMYLCATSGRQGGSRDTQYFGPGTRLTVL.

This sequence joins TRBV2 and TRBJ2-3, with TRBD2 matching over 12 bases. The CDR3 consists of 16 residues. CDR1 and CDR2 from the germline V gene are SNHLY and FYNNEI. V shed 2 bases and J 6 bases; nucleotides not matched to a gene: 6. The CDR3 here is CASSETLLAGGDTQYF. The CDR3 nucleotides are TGTGCCAGCAGTGAAACGTTGCTAGCGGGGGGGGATACGCAGTATTTT.

This CDR3 reads CASSPRTSDPYEQYF. In DNA form, the CDR3 reads TGTGCCAGCAGTCCCCGGACTAGCGATCCCTACGAGCAGTACTTC. This chain uses TRBV27 with TRBJ2-7; 9 bases line up with TRBD2. The junction had 7 bases not matched to a gene; V was cut back by 5 bases and J by 2 bases. This CDR3 spans 15 amino acids. Germline CDR1 and CDR2: MNHEY and SMNVEV (reference sequence).

This chain links TRBV2 with TRBJ2-7, with 7 bases aligning to TRBD2. Trimming cost V 7 bases and J 7 bases; bases outside gene matches: 13. The CDR3 runs 14 residues. Germline V gene sequence: CDR1 SNHLY, CDR2 FYNNEI. The CDR3 reads CASKRDSRGKEQYF. The CDR3 coding sequence is TGTGCCAGCAAAAGGGACTCGCGGGGGAAGGAGCAGTACTTC.

The rearrangement links TRBV9 to TRBJ1-5; maybe TRBD1 (6 bases). This CDR3 is built from 15 residues. Trimming took 4 bases from V and 5 from J, leaving 16 bases between them. Per germline, CDR1 SGDLS and CDR2 YYNGEE. The CDR3, as DNA: TGTGCCAGCAGCCGGGAGGGGGGGTCTCATCAGCCCCAGCATTTT. It translates to CASSREGGSHQPQHF.

The V and J genes are TRBV10-3 and TRBJ2-3; 7 bases line up with TRBD2. Trimming took 6 bases from V and 0 from J; bases not matched to a gene: 6. This CDR3 spans 15 amino acids. Germline CDR1 ENHRY, CDR2 SYGVKD. The CDR3 bases are TGTGCCATCAGCACCTGGGGGGGGAGCACAGATACGCAGTATTTT. The encoded protein is CAISTWGGSTDTQYF.

The rearrangement uses TRBV9 and TRBJ2-1; possible D gene TRBD2, 5 bases. This CDR3 spans 16 amino acids. In germline, CDR1 is SGDLS, CDR2 YYNGEE. The germline V and J ends were trimmed by 3 bases and 0 bases, with 13 bases remaining between them. Here the CDR3 reads CASSGPSSPSYNEQFF. For the CDR3, the DNA is TGTGCCAGCAGCGGCCCTAGCTCCCCCTCCTACAATGAGCAGTTCTTC.